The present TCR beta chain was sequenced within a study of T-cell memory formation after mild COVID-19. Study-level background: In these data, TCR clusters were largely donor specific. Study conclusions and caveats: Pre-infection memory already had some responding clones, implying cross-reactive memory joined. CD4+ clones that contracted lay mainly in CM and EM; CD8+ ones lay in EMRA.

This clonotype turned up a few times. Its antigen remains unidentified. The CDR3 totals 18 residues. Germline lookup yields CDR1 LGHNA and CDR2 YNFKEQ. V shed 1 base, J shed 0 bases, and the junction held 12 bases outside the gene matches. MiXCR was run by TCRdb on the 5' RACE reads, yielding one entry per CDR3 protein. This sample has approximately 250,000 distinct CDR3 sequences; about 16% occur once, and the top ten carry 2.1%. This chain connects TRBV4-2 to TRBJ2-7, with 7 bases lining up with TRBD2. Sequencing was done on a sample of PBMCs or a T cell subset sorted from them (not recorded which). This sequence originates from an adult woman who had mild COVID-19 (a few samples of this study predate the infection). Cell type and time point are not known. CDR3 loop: CASSQGRGRGPSSYEQYF. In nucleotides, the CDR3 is TGTGCCAGCAGCCAAGGCCGAGGGAGGGGTCCCAGCTCCTACGAGCAGTACTTC.